This T cell receptor beta chain is from a study of shared clonotypes between healthy human individuals. Overall study context: CD4 naive and CD4 memory each took three plates per donor, while CD8 naive took two and CD8 memory one. Study-wide findings and caveats: Generally, estimated richness proved larger in naive subsets than it did in memory subsets. Several donors had 4% to 6.5% of their naive CD4 clonotypes in common. Clonotypes not shared had lower generation probabilities than those common to all four donors.

With respect to this clone: The antigen is not known.

V was pared by 1 base and J by 6 bases, with 18 bases between. Germline V gene lookup returns CDR1 SGHAT and CDR2 FQNNGV. The CDR3 sequence is 16 residues long. The data were produced by immunoSEQ multiplex PCR, yet TCRdb's version contains in-frame clones alone and is incomplete. The sample lists more than 2 million clones; approximately 94% were seen once. The chain joins TRBV11-2 to TRBJ1-1; tentative D call: TRBD1 (5 bases). The TCR was taken from a man in his late teens or twenties in good health. Material for sequencing was naive CD4+ T cells sorted from blood. Stated subset: CD45RA+ positively selected. CDR3 sequence reads: CASSLAWAGMTPEAFF. DNA for the CDR3: TGTGCCAGCAGCTTAGCATGGGCAGGGATGACCCCTGAAGCTTTCTTT.